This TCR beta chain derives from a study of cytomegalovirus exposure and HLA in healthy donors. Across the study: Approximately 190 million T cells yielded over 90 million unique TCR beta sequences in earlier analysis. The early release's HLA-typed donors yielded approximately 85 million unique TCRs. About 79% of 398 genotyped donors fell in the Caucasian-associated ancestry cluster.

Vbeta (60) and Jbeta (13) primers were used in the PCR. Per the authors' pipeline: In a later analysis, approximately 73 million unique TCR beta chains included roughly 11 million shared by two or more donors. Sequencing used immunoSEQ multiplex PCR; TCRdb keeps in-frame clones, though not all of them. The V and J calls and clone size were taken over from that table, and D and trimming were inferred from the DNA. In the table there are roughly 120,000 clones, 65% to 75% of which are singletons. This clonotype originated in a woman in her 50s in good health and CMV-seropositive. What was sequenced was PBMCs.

The CDR3 bases are TGTGCCAGCAGCTTACCAGGGTTATACAATGAGCAGTTCTTC. It codes for CASSLPGLYNEQFF. The chain links TRBV11-2 to TRBJ2-1, with D possibly being TRBD1 (5 bases). The CDR3 has 14 amino acids. Trimming removed 2 bases from V and 4 bases from J, with 9 bases in between. The germline CDR1 and CDR2 sequences are SGHAT and FQNNGV.